Listed below are T cell receptor beta chains from one sample, sequenced in a study of immune cell composition in non-small cell lung cancer. Assay: immunoSEQ multiplex PCR; the TCRdb copy retains only in-frame clones and omits some. The profile shows roughly 10,000 clones, around 65% of them singletons. Material for sequencing was lung tumor tissue. The receptor source for this set is a human donor with non-small cell lung cancer. The CDR3 runs from the conserved cysteine through the conserved F or W. The D gene is left open where the match is weak. Clone sizes are given selectively: once, few, many, or a class where the clone is expanded.

>TRBJ2-3|TRBD2|NA|TRBV5-6
CASRKRNGTSSTDTQYF
TGTGCCAGCAGAAAACGAAACGGGACTAGTTCCACAGATACGCAGTATTTT
>TRBJ1-3|NA|NA|TRBV28
CASSPMGNTIYF
TGTGCCAGCAGTCCCATGGGAAACACCATATATTTT
>TRBJ2-1|NA|NA|TRBV6-6
CASSYTPIGEQFF
TGTGCCAGCAGTTACACCCCTATCGGTGAGCAGTTCTTC
>TRBJ2-5|NA|few|TRBV5-1
CASSFRLGSETQYF
TGCGCCAGCAGCTTTCGTCTAGGTAGTGAGACCCAGTACTTC
>TRBJ2-3|NA|NA|TRBV5-4
CAMNGGAFGTDTQYF
TGTGCCATGAATGGGGGGGCCTTTGGCACAGATACGCAGTATTTT
>TRBJ2-7|TRBD2|NA|TRBV7-2
CASSLIAGGVITYEQYF
TGTGCCAGCAGCTTAATAGCGGGAGGCGTAATAACCTACGAGCAGTACTTC
>TRBJ2-7|TRBD2|NA|TRBV18
CASSPPGLAGGEQYF
TGTGCCAGCTCACCACCGGGACTAGCGGGAGGGGAGCAGTACTTC
>TRBJ2-5|NA|NA|TRBV4-3
CASSRRAGETQYF
TGCGCCAGCAGTCGGAGGGCGGGAGAGACCCAGTACTTC
>TRBJ2-3|NA|NA|TRBV5-4
CASRGGGTDTQYF
TGTGCCAGCAGAGGGGGGGGCACAGATACGCAGTATTTT
>TRBJ2-5|TRBD1|NA|TRBV5-1
CASSAWDSYQETQYF
TGCGCCAGCAGCGCCTGGGACAGCTACCAAGAGACCCAGTACTTC
>TRBJ1-2|NA|NA|TRBV7-9
CASSTTTGDFYGYTF
TGTGCCAGCAGCACCACGACGGGTGATTTTTATGGCTACACCTTC
>TRBJ2-1|TRBD1|few|TRBV19
CASSALPTGMGYNEQFF
TGTGCCAGTAGCGCTCTTCCGACAGGGATGGGCTACAATGAGCAGTTCTTC
>TRBJ2-1|NA|NA|TRBV2
CASKLLSYNEQFF
TGTGCCAGCAAACTCCTCTCCTACAATGAGCAGTTCTTC
>TRBJ2-7|NA|few|TRBV9
CASSVEAAAYEQYF
TGTGCCAGCAGCGTAGAAGCGGCCGCCTACGAGCAGTACTTC
>TRBJ1-2|NA|NA|TRBV6-1
CASTLLDYGYTF
TGTGCCAGCACATTACTGGACTATGGCTACACCTTC
>TRBJ1-1|NA|once|TRBV9
CASSLTGSGSEAFF
TGTGCCAGCAGCCTGACAGGCTCTGGGTCTGAAGCTTTCTTT
>TRBJ2-1|TRBD2|once|TRBV27
CASSFPPGLASNEQFF
TGTGCCAGCAGTTTCCCGCCGGGACTAGCCTCGAACGAGCAGTTCTTC
>TRBJ1-2|NA|NA|TRBV5-1
CASSPGASGTTGGYTF
TGCGCCAGCAGCCCAGGAGCCTCGGGCACCACAGGTGGCTACACCTTC
>TRBJ2-3|NA|NA|TRBV7-9
CASSFGGSTDTQYF
TGTGCCAGCAGCTTCGGCGGAAGCACAGATACGCAGTATTTT
>TRBJ1-3|NA|once|TRBV28
CASSFTSLYSGNTIYF
TGTGCCAGCAGTTTCACGAGCTTATACTCTGGAAACACCATATATTTT
>TRBJ1-5|NA|NA|TRBV15
CATSRESSNQPQHF
TGTGCCACCAGCAGAGAGAGTAGCAATCAGCCCCAGCATTTT
>TRBJ2-3|TRBD2|once|TRBV7-9
CASSLSSGIKDTQYF
TGTGCCAGCAGCTTATCTAGCGGTATTAAAGATACGCAGTATTTT
>TRBJ2-7|NA|once|TRBV7-2
CASSFISHFSYEQYF
TGTGCCAGCAGCTTTATTTCTCACTTCTCCTACGAGCAGTACTTC
>TRBJ1-2|NA|once|TRBV5-1
CASSLVGRAKDGYTF
TGTGCCAGCAGCTTGGTTGGCAGGGCAAAGGACGGCTACACCTTC
>TRBJ2-3|NA|once|TRBV11-3
CASSLGRDRTQYF
TGTGCCAGCAGCTTAGGGCGAGACAGAACGCAGTATTTT
>TRBJ2-1|TRBD1|NA|TRBV15
CATSRVRQGSYNEQFF
TGTGCCACCAGCAGAGTCCGACAGGGTTCCTACAATGAGCAGTTCTTC
>TRBJ2-1|TRBD2|few|TRBV18
CASLLGRAPYNEQFF
TGTGCCAGCTTGCTCGGGAGGGCCCCCTACAATGAGCAGTTCTTC
>TRBJ2-7|TRBD2|few|TRBV5-1
CASSSGTSATYEQYF
TGCGCCAGCAGCTCCGGGACTAGCGCGACCTACGAGCAGTACTTC
>TRBJ2-3|NA|NA|TRBV11-1
CASSLGAATDTQYF
TGTGCCAGCAGCTTAGGGGCAGCCACAGATACGCAGTATTTT
>TRBJ1-2|NA|NA|TRBV6-6
CASSYSQGDGYTF
TGTGCCAGCAGTTACTCTCAGGGTGATGGCTACACCTTC
>TRBJ2-2|NA|once|TRBV27
CASSLLGGARTGELFF
TGTGCCAGCAGTTTATTAGGGGGGGCGCGCACCGGGGAGCTGTTTTTT
>TRBJ2-2|NA|NA|TRBV5-6
CASSLGWGLRAGELFF
TGTGCCAGCAGCTTGGGGTGGGGGCTACGGGCCGGGGAGCTGTTTTTT
>TRBJ2-4|TRBD1|NA|TRBV2
CASSLQGAKNIQYF
TGTGCCAGCAGTCTACAGGGGGCCAAAAACATTCAGTACTTC
>TRBJ2-1|TRBD1|NA|TRBV15
CATSRGKGTGHNEQFF
TGTGCCACCAGCAGAGGGAAGGGGACAGGGCACAATGAGCAGTTCTTC
>TRBJ2-7|TRBD1|NA|TRBV19
CASNSRDRGNEQYF
TGTGCCAGTAATTCCCGGGACAGGGGTAACGAGCAGTACTTC
>TRBJ2-1|TRBD2|NA|TRBV10-3
CAISRLAGASSYNEQFF
TGTGCCATCAGCCGACTAGCGGGAGCGAGCTCCTACAATGAGCAGTTCTTC
>TRBJ2-7|NA|NA|TRBV29-1
CSVERNCSSYEQYF
TGCAGCGTTGAGCGTAATTGCTCCTCCTACGAGCAGTACTTC
>TRBJ1-1|TRBD1|NA|TRBV27
CASSFWDPTGMHAEAFF
TGTGCCAGCAGTTTTTGGGACCCGACAGGGATGCACGCTGAAGCTTTCTTT
>TRBJ2-7|TRBD1|NA|TRBV7-9
CASSLAPRGRSEQYF
TGTGCCAGCAGCTTAGCGCCCAGGGGGCGGAGCGAGCAGTACTTC
>TRBJ2-7|TRBD1|NA|TRBV5-1
CASSLGTGVGEQYF
TGCGCCAGCAGCCTGGGGACAGGGGTTGGGGAGCAGTACTTC
>TRBJ2-7|TRBD2|few|TRBV6-6
CASREGTSGGTYEQYF
TGTGCCAGCAGGGAGGGAACTAGCGGGGGAACCTACGAGCAGTACTTC
>TRBJ2-2|TRBD2|NA|TRBV30
CAWSVPGGTGELFF
TGTGCCTGGAGTGTACCGGGGGGTACGGGGGAGCTGTTTTTT
>TRBJ2-1|TRBD2|NA|TRBV5-1
CASSLPSGDYNEQFF
TGCGCCAGCAGCTTGCCTAGCGGAGACTACAATGAGCAGTTCTTC
>TRBJ2-2|TRBD1|NA|TRBV6-6
CASTGTGNTGELFF
TGTGCCAGCACCGGGACAGGGAACACCGGGGAGCTGTTTTTT
>TRBJ1-5|NA|NA|TRBV6-4
CASSVINSNQPQHF
TGTGCCAGCAGTGTTATAAATAGCAATCAGCCCCAGCATTTT
>TRBJ2-3|TRBD2|NA|TRBV2
CARGTSGSDTQYF
TGTGCCAGAGGGACTAGCGGGAGTGATACGCAGTATTTT